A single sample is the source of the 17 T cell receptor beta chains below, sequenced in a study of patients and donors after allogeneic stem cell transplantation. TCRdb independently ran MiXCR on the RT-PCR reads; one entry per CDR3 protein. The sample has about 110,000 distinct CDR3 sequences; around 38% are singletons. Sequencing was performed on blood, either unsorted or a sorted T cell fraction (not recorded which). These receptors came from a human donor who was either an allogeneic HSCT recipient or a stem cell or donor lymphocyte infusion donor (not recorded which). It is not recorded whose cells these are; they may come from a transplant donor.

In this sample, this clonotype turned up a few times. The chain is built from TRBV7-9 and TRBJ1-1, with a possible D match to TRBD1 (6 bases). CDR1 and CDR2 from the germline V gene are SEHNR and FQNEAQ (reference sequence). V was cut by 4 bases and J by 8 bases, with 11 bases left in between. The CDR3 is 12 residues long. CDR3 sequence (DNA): TGTGCCAGCAGCTCGGGGGCGTTGGAAGCTTTCTTT. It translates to CASSSGALEAFF.

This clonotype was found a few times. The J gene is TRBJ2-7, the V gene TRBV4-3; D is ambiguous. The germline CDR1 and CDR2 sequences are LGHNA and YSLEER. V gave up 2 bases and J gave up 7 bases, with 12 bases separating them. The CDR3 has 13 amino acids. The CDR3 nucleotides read TGCGCCAGCAGCCAATCGATTGGCTTAGAGCAGTACTTC. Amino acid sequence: CASSQSIGLEQYF.

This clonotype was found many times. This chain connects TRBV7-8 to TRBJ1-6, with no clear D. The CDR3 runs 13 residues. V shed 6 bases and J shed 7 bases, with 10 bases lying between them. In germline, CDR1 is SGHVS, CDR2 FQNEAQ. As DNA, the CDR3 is TGTGCCAGCAGGTTTCGTTGGAATTCACCCCTCCACTTT. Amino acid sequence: CASRFRWNSPLHF.

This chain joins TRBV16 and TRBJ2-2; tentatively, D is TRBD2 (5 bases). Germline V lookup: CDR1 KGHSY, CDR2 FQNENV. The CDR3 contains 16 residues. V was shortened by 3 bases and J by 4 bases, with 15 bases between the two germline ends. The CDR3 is CASSQPGIGPTGELFF. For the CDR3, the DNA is TGTGCCAGCAGCCAGCCGGGGATTGGCCCCACCGGGGAGCTGTTTTTT.

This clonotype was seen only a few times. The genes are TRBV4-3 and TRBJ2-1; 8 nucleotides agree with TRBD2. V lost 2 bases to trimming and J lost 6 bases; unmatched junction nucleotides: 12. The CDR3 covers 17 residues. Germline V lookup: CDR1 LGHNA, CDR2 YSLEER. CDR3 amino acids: CASSQSTTAGGLNEQFF. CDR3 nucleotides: TGCGCCAGCAGCCAAAGTACTACCGCGGGAGGTCTCAATGAGCAGTTCTTC.

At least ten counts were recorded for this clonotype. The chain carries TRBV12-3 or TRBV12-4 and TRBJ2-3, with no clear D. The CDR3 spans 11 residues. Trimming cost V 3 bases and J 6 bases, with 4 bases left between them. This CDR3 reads CASSLWDTQYF. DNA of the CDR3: TGTGCCAGCAGTTTGTGGGATACGCAGTATTTT.

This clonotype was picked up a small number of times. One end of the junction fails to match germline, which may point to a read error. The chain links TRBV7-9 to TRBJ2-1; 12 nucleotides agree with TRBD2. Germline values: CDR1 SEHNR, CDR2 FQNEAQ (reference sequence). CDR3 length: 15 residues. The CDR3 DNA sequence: TGTGCCAGCAGCCTAGCGGGAGGGCCTGGCAATGAGCAGTTCTTC. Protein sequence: CASSLAGGPGNEQFF. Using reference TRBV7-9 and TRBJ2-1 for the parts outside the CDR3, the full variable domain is DTGVSQNPRHKITKRGQNVTFRCDPISEHNRLYWYRQTLGQGPEFLTYFQNEAQLEKSRLLSDRFSAERPKGSFSTLEIQRTEQGDSAMYLCASSLAGGPGNEQFFGPGTRLTVL.

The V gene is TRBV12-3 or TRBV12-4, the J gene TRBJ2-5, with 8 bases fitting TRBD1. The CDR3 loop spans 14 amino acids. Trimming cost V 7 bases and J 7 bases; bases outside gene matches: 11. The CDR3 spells CASINWDRHRTQYF. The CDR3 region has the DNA TGTGCCAGCATTAATTGGGACAGGCATCGGACCCAGTACTTC.

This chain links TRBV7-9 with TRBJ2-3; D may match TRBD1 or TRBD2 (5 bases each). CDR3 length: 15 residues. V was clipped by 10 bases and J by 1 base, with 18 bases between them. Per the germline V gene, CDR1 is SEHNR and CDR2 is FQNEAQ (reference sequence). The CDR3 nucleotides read TGTGCCACCCAACCCGACATGGGGGGCACAGATACGCAGTATTTT. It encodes CATQPDMGGTDTQYF.

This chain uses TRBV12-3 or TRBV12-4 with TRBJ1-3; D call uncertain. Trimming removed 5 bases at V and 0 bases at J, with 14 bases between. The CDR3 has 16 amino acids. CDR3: CASSSPQARSGNTIYF. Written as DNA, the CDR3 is TGTGCCAGCAGTAGCCCTCAGGCGCGCTCTGGAAACACCATATATTTT.

The CDR3 bases are TGTGCCAGCAGCTTAGTCGGGACAGGATTTAGCAATCAGCCCCAGCATTTT. It encodes CASSLVGTGFSNQPQHF. V and J are TRBV7-8 and TRBJ1-5; 8 bases align to TRBD1. Trimming at V came to 1 base and at J to 0 bases, leaving 5 bases not matched to a gene. This CDR3 has 17 amino acids. Germline lookup yields CDR1 SGHVS and CDR2 FQNEAQ.

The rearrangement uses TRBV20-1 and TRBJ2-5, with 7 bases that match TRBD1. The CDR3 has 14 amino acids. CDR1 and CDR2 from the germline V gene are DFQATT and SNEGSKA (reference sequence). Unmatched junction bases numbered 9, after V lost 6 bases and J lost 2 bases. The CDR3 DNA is TGCAGTGCAGGGACAGAAACTTCTCAAGAGACCCAGTACTTC. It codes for CSAGTETSQETQYF.

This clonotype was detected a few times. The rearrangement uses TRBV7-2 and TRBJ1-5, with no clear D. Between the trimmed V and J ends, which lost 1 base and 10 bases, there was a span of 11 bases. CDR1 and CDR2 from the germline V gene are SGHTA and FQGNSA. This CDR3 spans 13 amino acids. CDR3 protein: CASSLGSVQPQHF. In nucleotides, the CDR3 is TGTGCCAGCAGCTTAGGGTCCGTCCAACCCCAGCATTTT.

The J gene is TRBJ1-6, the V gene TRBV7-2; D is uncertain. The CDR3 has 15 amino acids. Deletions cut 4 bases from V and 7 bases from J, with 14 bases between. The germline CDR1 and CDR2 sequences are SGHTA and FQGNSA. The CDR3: CASSSDGPTNSPLHF. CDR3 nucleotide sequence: TGTGCCAGCAGCTCAGACGGACCGACAAATTCACCCCTCCACTTT.

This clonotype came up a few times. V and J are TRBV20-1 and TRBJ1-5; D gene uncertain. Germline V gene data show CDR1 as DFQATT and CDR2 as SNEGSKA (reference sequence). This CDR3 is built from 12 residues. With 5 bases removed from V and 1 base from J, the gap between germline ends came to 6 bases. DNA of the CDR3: TGCAGTGCTTACAGAAGCAATCAGCCCCAGCATTTT. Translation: CSAYRSNQPQHF.

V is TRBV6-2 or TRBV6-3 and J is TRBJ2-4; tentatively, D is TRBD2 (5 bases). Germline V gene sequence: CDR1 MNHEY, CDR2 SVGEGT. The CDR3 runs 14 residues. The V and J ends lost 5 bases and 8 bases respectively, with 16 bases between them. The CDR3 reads CASSRDALAYIQYF. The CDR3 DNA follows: TGTGCCAGCAGTCGCGACGCTCTAGCTTACATTCAGTACTTC.

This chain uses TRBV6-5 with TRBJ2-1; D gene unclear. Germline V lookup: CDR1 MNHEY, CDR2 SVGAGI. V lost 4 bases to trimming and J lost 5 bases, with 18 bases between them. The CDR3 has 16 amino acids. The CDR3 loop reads CASSSHVKPRHNEQFF. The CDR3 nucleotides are TGTGCCAGCAGTTCCCACGTGAAGCCCCGACACAATGAGCAGTTCTTC.